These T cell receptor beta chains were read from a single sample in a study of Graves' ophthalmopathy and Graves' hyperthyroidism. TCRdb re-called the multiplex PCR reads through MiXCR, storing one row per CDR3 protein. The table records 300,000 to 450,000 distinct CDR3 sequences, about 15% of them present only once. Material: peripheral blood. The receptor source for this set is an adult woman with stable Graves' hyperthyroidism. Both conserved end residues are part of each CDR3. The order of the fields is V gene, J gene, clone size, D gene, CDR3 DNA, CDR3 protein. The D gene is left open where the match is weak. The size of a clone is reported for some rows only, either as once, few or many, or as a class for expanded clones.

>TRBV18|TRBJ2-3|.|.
TGTGCCAGCTCACCCGAGACCCGGAGCACAGATACGCAGTATTTT
CASSPETRSTDTQYF
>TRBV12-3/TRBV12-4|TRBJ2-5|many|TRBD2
TGTGCCAGCAGTTTAGCGGTAGTAGCGGGGACCCAAGAGACCCAGTACTTC
CASSLAVVAGTQETQYF
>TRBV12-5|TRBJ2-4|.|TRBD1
TGTGCTAGTTCATTCAGGGGGCAATACATTCAGTACTTC
CASSFRGQYIQYF
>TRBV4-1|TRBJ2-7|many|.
TGCGCCAGCAGCCAAGATCGAGACACCTACGAGCAGTACTTC
CASSQDRDTYEQYF
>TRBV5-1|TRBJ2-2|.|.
TGCGCCAGCAGCTTGGACAATCGGAACACCGGGGAGCTGTTTTTT
CASSLDNRNTGELFF
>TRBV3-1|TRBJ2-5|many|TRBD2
TGTGCCAGCAGCCTGAAAAGGACTAGCGGGGGGAGGGAGACCCAGTACTTC
CASSLKRTSGGRETQYF
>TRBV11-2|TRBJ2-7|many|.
TGTGCCAGCAGCTTAACCTGGCTGGCTAGCACCGGATACGAGCAGTACTTC
CASSLTWLASTGYEQYF
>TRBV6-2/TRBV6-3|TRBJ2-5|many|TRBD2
TGTGCCAGCAGTTCGGGACTAACTAATCAAGAGACCCAGTACTTC
CASSSGLTNQETQYF
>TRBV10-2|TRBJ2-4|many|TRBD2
TGCGCCAGCAGTGCGGACCTTAGCGGGAGAAGCGGGGGCATTCAGTACTTC
CASSADLSGRSGGIQYF
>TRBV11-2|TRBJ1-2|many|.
TGTGCCAGCAGCATTAAGACCCAAGAGGATGGCTACACCTTC
CASSIKTQEDGYTF
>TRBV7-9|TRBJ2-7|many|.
TGTGCCAGCAGCTTAGATGCCTGGTCCTACGAGCAGTACTTC
CASSLDAWSYEQYF
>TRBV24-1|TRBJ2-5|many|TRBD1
TGTGCCACCAGTGAAGGGACAGGGATAGAGACCCAGTACTTC
CATSEGTGIETQYF
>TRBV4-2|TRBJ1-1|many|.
TGTGCCAGCAGCCAAGGGGGGTTTTTGAACACTGAAGCTTTCTTT
CASSQGGFLNTEAFF
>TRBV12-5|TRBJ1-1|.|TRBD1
TGTGCTAGTGGTTCGGCCTTCACAGGGGGCACTGAAGCTTTCTTT
CASGSAFTGGTEAFF
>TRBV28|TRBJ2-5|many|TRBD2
TGTGCCAGCAGTTTCTCCCTAGCGGGAGGGCCAGAGACCCAGTACTTC
CASSFSLAGGPETQYF
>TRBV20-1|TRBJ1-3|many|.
TGCAGTGCTAGAGAGGACAATGCTGGAAACACCATATATTTT
CSAREDNAGNTIYF
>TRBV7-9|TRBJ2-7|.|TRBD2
TGTGCCAGCACCCTAGCGGGAGGCCCCTACGAGCAGTACTTC
CASTLAGGPYEQYF
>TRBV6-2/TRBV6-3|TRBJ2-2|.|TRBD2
TGTGCCAGCAGTCCCATGACTAGCGGAGCGAACACCGGGGAGCTGTTTTTT
CASSPMTSGANTGELFF
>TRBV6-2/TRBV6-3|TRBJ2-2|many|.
TGTGCCAGCAGTCACGGGGACGGGAGCAAGACCGGGGAGCTGTTTTTT
CASSHGDGSKTGELFF
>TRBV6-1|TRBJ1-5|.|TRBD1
TGTGCCAGCAGCTGGACAGGGCGGATAGATCAGCCCCAGCATTTT
CASSWTGRIDQPQHF
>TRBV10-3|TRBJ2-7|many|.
TGTGCCATCAGTGGTGGCCTCTCCTACGAGCAGTACTTC
CAISGGLSYEQYF
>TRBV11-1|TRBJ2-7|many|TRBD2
TGTGCCAGCAGCTCCCGCGGACTAGCGGGAATCCACGAGCAGTACTTC
CASSSRGLAGIHEQYF
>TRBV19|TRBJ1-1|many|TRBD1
TGTGCCAGTCTTTTACGGACAGGGCTCACTGAAGCTTTCTTT
CASLLRTGLTEAFF
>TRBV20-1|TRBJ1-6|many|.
TGCAGTGCTAGTCCCAGGGGTTTGGCGGCTTATAATTCACCCCTCCACTTT
CSASPRGLAAYNSPLHF
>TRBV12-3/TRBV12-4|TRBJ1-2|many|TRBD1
TGTGCCAGCAGTCCCCGGGACAGATCCCACTATGGCTACACCTTC
CASSPRDRSHYGYTF
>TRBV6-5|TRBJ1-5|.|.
TGTGCCAGCAGTTACCGGGACATCAATCAGCCCCAGCATTTT
CASSYRDINQPQHF
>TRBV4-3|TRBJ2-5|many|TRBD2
TGCGCCAGCAGCCAAGCGAGTAGCGGGAAGGAGACCCAGTACTTC
CASSQASSGKETQYF
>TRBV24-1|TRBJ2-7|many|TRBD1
TGTGCCACCAGTGATGACCGGACAGGGAGAAACGAGCAGTACTTC
CATSDDRTGRNEQYF
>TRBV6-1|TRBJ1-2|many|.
TGTGCCAGCAGTGAAGGGACAGTACGAGGCTACACCTTC
CASSEGTVRGYTF
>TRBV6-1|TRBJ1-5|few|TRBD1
TGTGCCAGCAGGAGGCTGGACAGGGAAAGAACCAATCAGCCCCAGCATTTT
CASRRLDRERTNQPQHF
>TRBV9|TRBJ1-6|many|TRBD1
TGTGCCAGCAGCGACCACAGGGGATCCTATAATTCACCCCTCCACTTT
CASSDHRGSYNSPLHF
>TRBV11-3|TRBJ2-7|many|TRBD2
TGTGCCAGCAGCTTAGTGGCGGGGGACTTATCTCACGAGCAGTACTTC
CASSLVAGDLSHEQYF
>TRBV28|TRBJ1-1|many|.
TGTGCCAGCGGAAGACTGGACACTGAAGCTTTCTTT
CASGRLDTEAFF
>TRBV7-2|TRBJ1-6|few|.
TGTGCCAGCGGCGGGACGGGGGATAATTCACCCCTCCACTTT
CASGGTGDNSPLHF
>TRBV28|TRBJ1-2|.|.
TGTGCCAGCAGTCAGACTCGGGGGTACCGCTATGGCTACACCTTC
CASSQTRGYRYGYTF
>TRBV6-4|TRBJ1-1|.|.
TGTGCCAGCAGAACAACAGGGCTAGGGCGACCTGAAGCTTTCTTT
CASRTTGLGRPEAFF
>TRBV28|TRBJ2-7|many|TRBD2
TGTGCCAGCAGTCTGCTAGCGGGAGTAGGCTACGAGCAGTACTTC
CASSLLAGVGYEQYF
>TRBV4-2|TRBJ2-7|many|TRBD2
TGTGCCAGCAGCCAACCCGGGGGGGCGCGAGGATACGAGCAGTACTTC
CASSQPGGARGYEQYF
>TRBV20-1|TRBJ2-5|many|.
TGCAGTGCCCTCCAATTTGGACACCCGGGAAAGGGGGAAGAGACCCAGTACTTC
CSALQFGHPGKGEETQYF
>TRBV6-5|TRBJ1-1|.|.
TGTGCCAGCAGTTACCCAGGACAGACGAACACTGAAGCTTTCTTT
CASSYPGQTNTEAFF
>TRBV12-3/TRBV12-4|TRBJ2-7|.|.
TGTGCCAGCAGCTCGTGGCGGACGAACTACGAGCAGTACTTC
CASSSWRTNYEQYF
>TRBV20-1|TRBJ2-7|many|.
TGCAGTGCTCGTGACCCCACTCACAGTTTCGAGCAGTACTTC
CSARDPTHSFEQYF
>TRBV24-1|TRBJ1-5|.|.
TGTGCCACCAGTGATCCAACAGGGAATAGCAATCAGCCCCAGCATTTT
CATSDPTGNSNQPQHF
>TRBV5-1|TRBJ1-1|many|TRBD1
TGCGCCAGCAGCTTGGGCCCACACAGGGGGCTCACTGAAGCTTTCTTT
CASSLGPHRGLTEAFF
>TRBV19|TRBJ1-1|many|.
TGTGCCACCTCATACAGAAACACTGAAGCTTTCTTT
CATSYRNTEAFF
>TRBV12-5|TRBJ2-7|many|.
TGTGCTAGTGGTTTGGTACAGGAGCAACCGTACTACGAGCAGTACTTC
CASGLVQEQPYYEQYF
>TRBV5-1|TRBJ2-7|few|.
TGCGCCAGCAGCTTCCGGGACAACTACGAGCAGTACTTC
CASSFRDNYEQYF
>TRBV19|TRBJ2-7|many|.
TGTGCCAGTAGTGCCGACAGGTACGAGCAGTACTTC
CASSADRYEQYF
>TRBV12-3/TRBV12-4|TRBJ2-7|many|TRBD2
TGTGCCAGCAGACCCGGGACTAGCGGGGCCTACGAGCAGTACTTC
CASRPGTSGAYEQYF
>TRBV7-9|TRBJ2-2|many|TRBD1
TGTGCCAGCAGCTTAGACGGGACAGAGGCCGGGGAGCTGTTTTTT
CASSLDGTEAGELFF
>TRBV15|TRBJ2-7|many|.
TGTGCCACCAGCAGAGAAGAAGGGGTCGCGTACGAGCAGTACTTC
CATSREEGVAYEQYF
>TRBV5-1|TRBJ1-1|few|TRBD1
TGCACCAGCAGCTTGGGGACAGGGGCTTGGACTGAAGCTTTCTTT
CTSSLGTGAWTEAFF